The source of this TCR beta chain is a study of cytotoxic CD8 clonotypes in ibrutinib-treated CLL. Study context: There were roughly 10 relapsed/refractory patients and about 14 treatment-naive patients, and under 18 were IGHV unmutated. Partial responses numbered roughly 25 and complete responses 2; after a median around 74 months, approximately 14 stayed remitted and some twelve progressed. Study observations and caveats: In comparison with age-matched healthy donors, baseline clonality was higher and tracked circulating CD8+ T-cell counts.

Some clones are missing from TCRdb's copy, which holds only in-frame ones; the method was immunoSEQ multiplex PCR. The sample includes over 120,000 clones, 65% to 85% seen only once; the top ten take around 7.6%. The CDR3 consists of 16 residues. Trimming removed 4 bases from V and 3 bases from J, with 17 bases in between. Germline CDR1 reads SNHLY; CDR2 reads FYNNEI. Comment on this clone: Its antigen is not known. Other nucleotide sequences from this sample produce the same CDR3.

Roughly 2 micrograms of genomic DNA from cryopreserved PBMCs went into TCR beta libraries. Source: PBMCs, taken after 36 months of ibrutinib treatment. The source is a human donor with chronic lymphocytic leukemia. J is TRBJ2-3 and V is TRBV2; no definite D call. The CDR3 region has the DNA TGTGCCAGCAGTGTGAGTGTTCAGAGTCCAACAGATACGCAGTATTTT. This sequence encodes CASSVSVQSPTDTQYF.